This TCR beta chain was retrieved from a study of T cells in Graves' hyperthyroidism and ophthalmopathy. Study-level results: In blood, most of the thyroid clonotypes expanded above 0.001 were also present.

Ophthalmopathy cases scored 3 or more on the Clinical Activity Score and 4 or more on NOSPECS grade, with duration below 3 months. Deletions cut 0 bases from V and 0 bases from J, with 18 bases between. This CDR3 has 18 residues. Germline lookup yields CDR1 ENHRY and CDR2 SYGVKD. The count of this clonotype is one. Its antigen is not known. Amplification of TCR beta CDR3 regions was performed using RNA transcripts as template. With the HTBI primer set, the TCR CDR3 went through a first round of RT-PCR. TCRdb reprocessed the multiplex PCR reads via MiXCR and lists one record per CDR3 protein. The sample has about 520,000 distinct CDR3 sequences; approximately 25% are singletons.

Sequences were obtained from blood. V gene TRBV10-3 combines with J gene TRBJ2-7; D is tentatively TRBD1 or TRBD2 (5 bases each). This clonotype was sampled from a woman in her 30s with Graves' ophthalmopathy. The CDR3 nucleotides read TGTGCCATCAGTGAGTCTGGATCCGGGACCCCCAGCTCCTACGAGCAGTACTTC. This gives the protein CAISESGSGTPSSYEQYF.